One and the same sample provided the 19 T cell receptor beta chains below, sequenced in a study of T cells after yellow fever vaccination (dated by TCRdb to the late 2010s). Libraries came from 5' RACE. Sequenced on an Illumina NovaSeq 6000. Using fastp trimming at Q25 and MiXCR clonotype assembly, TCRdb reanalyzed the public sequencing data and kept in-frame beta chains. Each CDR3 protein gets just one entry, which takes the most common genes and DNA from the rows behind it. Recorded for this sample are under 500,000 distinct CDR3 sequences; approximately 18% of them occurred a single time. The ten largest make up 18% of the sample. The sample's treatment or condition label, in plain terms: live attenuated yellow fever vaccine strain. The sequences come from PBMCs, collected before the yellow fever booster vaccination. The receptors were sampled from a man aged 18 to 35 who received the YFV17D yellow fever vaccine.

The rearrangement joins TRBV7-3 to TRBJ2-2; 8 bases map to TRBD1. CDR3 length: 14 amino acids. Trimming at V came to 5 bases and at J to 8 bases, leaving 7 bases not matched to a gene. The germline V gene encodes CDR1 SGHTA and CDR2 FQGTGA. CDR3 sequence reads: CASSTDRDKGELFF. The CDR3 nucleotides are TGTGCCAGCAGCACGGACAGGGACAAGGGGGAGCTGTTTTTT.

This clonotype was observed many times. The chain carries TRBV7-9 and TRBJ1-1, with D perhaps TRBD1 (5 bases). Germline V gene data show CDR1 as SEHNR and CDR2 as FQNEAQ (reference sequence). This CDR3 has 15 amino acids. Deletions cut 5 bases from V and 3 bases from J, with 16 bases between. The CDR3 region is CASSPRAGQYTEAFF. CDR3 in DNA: TGTGCCAGCAGCCCCCGGGCAGGACAATACACTGAAGCTTTCTTT.

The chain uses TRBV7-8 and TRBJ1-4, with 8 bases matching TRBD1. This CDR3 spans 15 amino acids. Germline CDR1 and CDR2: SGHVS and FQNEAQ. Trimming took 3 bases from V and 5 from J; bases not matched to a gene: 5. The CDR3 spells CASSLYRTGNEKLFF. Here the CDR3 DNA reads TGTGCCAGCAGCTTGTACAGGACAGGGAATGAAAAACTGTTTTTT.

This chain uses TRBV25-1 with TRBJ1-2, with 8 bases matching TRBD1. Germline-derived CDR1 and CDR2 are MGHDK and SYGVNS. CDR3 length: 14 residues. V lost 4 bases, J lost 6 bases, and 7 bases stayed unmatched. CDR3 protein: CASSATGGFHGYTF. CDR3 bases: TGTGCCAGCAGTGCTACAGGGGGATTTCATGGCTACACCTTC.

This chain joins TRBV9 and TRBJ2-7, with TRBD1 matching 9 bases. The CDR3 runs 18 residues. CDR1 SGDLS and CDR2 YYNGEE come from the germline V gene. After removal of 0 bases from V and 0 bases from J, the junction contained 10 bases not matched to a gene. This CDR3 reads CASSVVLTGGPPSYEQYF. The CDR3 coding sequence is TGTGCCAGCAGCGTAGTACTCACAGGGGGCCCTCCCTCCTACGAGCAGTACTTC. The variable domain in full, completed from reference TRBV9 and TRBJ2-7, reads DSGVTQTPKHLITATGQRVTLRCSPRSGDLSVYWYQQSLDQGLQFLIQYYNGEERAKGNILERFSAQQFPDLHSELNLSSLELGDSALYFCASSVVLTGGPPSYEQYFGPGTRLTVT.

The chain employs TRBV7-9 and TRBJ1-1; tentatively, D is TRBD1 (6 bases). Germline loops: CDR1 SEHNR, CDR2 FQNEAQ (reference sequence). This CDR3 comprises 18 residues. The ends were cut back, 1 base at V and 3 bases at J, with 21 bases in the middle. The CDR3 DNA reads TGTGCCAGCAGCTTAGTTACGGGCGGCCCGCAGGGGCACACTGAAGCTTTCTTT. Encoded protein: CASSLVTGGPQGHTEAFF.

CDR3 amino acids: CASSLVTPEKLFF. DNA for the CDR3: TGTGCCAGCAGTTTAGTGACACCTGAAAAACTGTTTTTT. The gene calls are TRBV12-3 or TRBV12-4 and TRBJ1-4; D uncertain. The CDR3 contains 13 residues. Deletions cut 1 base from V and 7 bases from J, with 7 bases between.

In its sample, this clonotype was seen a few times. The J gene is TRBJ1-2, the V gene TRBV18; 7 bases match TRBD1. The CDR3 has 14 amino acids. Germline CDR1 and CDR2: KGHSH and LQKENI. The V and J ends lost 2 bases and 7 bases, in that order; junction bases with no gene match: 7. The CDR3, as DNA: TGTGCCAGCTCACCAGACAGGGCATCCGGTGGCTACACCTTC. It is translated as CASSPDRASGGYTF.

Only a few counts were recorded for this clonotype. Here the CDR3 reads CASSQDHSGRPYEQYF. The CDR3 nucleotides read TGCGCCAGCAGCCAAGATCACAGCGGGCGACCCTACGAGCAGTACTTC. The rearrangement links TRBV4-3 to TRBJ2-7, with D tentatively TRBD2 (6 bases). Per the germline V gene, CDR1 is LGHNA and CDR2 is YSLEER. With 0 bases removed from V and 2 bases from J, the gap between germline ends came to 14 bases. The CDR3 sequence is 16 residues long.

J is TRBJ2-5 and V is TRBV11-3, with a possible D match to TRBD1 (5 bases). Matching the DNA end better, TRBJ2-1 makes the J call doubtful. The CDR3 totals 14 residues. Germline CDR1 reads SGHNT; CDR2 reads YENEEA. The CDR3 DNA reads TGTGCCAGCAGCTTAGAGGCACAGGTCAATGAGCAGTTCTTC. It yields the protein CASSLEAQVNEQFF.

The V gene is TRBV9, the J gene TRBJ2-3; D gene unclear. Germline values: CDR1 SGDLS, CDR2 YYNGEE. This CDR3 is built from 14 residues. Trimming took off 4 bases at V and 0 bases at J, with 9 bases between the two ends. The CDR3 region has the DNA TGTGCCAGCAGCCCGCAGGCCAGCACAGATACGCAGTATTTT. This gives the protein CASSPQASTDTQYF.

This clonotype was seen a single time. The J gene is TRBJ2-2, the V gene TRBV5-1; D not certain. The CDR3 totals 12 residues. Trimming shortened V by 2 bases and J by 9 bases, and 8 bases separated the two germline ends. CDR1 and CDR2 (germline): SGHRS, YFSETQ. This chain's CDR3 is CASSFSGRELFF. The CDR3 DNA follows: TGCGCCAGCAGCTTCTCCGGGCGGGAGCTGTTTTTT.

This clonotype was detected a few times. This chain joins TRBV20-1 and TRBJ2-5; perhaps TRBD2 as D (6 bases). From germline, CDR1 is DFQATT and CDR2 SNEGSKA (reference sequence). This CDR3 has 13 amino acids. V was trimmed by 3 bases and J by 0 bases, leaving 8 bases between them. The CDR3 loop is CSASGGYQETQYF. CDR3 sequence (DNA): TGCAGTGCTAGTGGGGGGTACCAAGAGACCCAGTACTTC.

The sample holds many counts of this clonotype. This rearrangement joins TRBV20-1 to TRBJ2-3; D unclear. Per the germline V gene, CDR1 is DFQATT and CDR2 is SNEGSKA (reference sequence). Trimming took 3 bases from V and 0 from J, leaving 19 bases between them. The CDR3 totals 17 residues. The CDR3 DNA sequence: TGCAGTGCTAGGGCCCTAAGGGCAGCCGCTAGCACAGATACGCAGTATTTT. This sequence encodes CSARALRAAASTDTQYF.

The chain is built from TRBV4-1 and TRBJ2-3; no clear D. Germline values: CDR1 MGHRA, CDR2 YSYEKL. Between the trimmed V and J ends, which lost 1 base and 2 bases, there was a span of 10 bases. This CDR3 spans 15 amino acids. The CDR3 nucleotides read TGCGCCAGCAGCCAAGGGGTCAGAGACACAGATACGCAGTATTTT. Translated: CASSQGVRDTDTQYF.

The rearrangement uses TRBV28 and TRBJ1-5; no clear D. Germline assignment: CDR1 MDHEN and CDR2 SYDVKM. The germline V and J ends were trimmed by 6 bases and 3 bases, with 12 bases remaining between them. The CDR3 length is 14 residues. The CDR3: CASRGKFHNQPQHF. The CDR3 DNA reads TGTGCCAGCAGGGGTAAATTCCACAATCAGCCCCAGCATTTT.

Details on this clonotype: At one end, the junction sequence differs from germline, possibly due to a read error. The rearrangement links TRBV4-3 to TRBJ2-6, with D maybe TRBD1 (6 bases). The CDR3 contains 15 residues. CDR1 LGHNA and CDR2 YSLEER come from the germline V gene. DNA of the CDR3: TGCGCCATCAGCCAACAGGGCTCTGGGGCCAACGTCCTGACTTTC. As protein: CAISQQGSGANVLTF.

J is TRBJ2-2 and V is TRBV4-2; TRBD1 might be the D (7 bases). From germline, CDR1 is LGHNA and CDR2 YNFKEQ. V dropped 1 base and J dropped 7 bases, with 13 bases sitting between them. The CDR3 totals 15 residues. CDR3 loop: CASSQGQGGDGELFF. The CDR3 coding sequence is TGTGCCAGCAGCCAAGGACAGGGAGGCGACGGGGAGCTGTTTTTT.

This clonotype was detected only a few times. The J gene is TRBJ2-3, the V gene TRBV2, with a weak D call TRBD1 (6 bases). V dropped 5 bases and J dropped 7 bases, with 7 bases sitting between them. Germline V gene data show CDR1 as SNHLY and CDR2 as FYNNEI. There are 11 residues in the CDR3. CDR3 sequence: CASSRGYTQYF. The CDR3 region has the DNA TGTGCCAGCAGTAGGGGGTATACGCAGTATTTT. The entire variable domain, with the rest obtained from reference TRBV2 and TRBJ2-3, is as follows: EPEVTQTPSHQVTQMGQEVILRCVPISNHLYFYWYRQILGQKVEFLVSFYNNEISEKSEIFDDQFSVERPDGSNFTLKIRSTKLEDSAMYFCASSRGYTQYFGPGTRLTVL.